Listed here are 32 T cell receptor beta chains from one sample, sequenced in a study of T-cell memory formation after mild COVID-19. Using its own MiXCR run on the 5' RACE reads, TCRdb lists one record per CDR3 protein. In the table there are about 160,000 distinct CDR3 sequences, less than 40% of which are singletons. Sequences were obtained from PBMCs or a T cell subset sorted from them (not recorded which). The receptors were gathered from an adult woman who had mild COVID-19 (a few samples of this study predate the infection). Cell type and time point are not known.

CDR3 protein: CASSFSGTINTEAFF. CDR3 nucleotides: TGTGCCAGCAGCTTTTCCGGGACAATCAACACTGAAGCTTTCTTT. V usage is TRBV7-2 and J usage is TRBJ1-1; perhaps TRBD1 as D (6 bases). The CDR3 length is 15 residues. V was shortened by 3 bases and J by 2 bases, with 13 bases between the two germline ends. CDR1 is SGHTA and CDR2 is FQGNSA in the germline V gene.

CDR3 sequence: CASSPGAGENTGELFF. The CDR3 DNA reads as TGTGCCAGCAGCCCAGGGGCAGGGGAAAACACCGGGGAGCTGTTTTTT. The rearrangement joins TRBV7-9 to TRBJ2-2; maybe TRBD1 (6 bases). The germline CDR1 and CDR2 sequences are SEHNR and FQNEAQ (reference sequence). This CDR3 is 16 amino acids long. Trimming took 5 bases from V and 2 from J, leaving 15 bases between them.

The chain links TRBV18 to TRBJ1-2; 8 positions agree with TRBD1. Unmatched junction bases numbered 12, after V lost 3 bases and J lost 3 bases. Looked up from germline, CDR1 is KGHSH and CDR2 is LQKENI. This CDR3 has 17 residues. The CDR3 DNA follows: TGTGCCAGCTCACCGCGGCTAACGGACAGGGCGGACTATGGCTACACCTTC. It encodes CASSPRLTDRADYGYTF. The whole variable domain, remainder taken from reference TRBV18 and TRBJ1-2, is NAGVMQNPRHLVRRRGQEARLRCSPMKGHSHVYWYRQLPEEGLKFMVYLQKENIIDESGMPKERFSAEFPKEGPSILRIQQVVRGDSAAYFCASSPRLTDRADYGYTFGSGTRLTVV.

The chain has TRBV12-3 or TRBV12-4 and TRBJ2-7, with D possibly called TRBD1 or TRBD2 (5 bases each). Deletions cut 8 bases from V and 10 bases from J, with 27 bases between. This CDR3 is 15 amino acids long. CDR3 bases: TGTGCCAGCGCTCAGGCCGGGACCGGCCTTTGGGGCCAGTACTTC. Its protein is CASAQAGTGLWGQYF.

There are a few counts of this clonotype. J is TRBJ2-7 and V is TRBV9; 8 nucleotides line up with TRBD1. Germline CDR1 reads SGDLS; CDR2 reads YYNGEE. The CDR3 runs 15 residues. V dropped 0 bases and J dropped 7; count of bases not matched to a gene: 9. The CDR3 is CASSVVDRGSFEQYF. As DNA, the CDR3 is TGTGCCAGCAGCGTAGTTGACAGGGGATCGTTTGAGCAGTACTTC.

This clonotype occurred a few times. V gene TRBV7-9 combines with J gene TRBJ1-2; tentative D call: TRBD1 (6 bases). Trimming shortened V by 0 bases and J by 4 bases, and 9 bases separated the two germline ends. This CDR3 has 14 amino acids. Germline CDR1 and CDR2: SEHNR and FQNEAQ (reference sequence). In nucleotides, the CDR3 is TGTGCCAGCAGCTTAGCGGAAGGGGGCTATGGCTACACCTTC. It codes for CASSLAEGGYGYTF.

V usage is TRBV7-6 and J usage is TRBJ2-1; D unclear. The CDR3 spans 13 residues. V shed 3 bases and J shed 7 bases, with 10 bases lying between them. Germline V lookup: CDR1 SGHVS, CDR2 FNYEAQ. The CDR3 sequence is CASSFNSGNEQFF. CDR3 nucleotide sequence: TGTGCCAGCAGCTTCAATTCGGGTAATGAGCAGTTCTTC.

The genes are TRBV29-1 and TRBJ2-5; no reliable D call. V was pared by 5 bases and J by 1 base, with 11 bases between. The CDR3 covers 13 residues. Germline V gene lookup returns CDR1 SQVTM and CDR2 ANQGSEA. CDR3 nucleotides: TGCAGCGTTTATGCAACGGTCCAAGAGACCCAGTACTTC. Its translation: CSVYATVQETQYF.

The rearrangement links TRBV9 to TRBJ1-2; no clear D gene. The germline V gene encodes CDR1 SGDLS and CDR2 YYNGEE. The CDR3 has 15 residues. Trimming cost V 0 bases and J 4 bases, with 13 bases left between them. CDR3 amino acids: CASSVDLEDLYGYTF. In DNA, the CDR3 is TGTGCCAGCAGCGTAGACCTCGAGGATCTCTATGGCTACACCTTC.

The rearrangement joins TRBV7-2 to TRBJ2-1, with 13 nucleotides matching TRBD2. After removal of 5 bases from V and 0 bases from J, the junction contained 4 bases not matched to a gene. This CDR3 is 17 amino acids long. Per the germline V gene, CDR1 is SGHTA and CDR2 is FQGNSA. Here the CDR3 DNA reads TGTGCCAGCAGCAAGGGACTAGCGGGGAGCTCCTACAATGAGCAGTTCTTC. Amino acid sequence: CASSKGLAGSSYNEQFF. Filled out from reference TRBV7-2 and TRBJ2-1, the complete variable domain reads GAGVSQSPSNKVTEKGKDVELRCDPISGHTALYWYRQSLGQGLEFLIYFQGNSAPDKSGLPSDRFSAERTGGSVSTLTIQRTQQEDSAVYLCASSKGLAGSSYNEQFFGPGTRLTVL.

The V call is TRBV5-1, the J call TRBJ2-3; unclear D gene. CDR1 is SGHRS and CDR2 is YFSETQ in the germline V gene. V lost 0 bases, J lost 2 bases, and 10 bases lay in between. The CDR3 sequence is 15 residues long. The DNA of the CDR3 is TGCGCCAGCAGCTTGGGGGGTAAACCCACAGATACGCAGTATTTT. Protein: CASSLGGKPTDTQYF.

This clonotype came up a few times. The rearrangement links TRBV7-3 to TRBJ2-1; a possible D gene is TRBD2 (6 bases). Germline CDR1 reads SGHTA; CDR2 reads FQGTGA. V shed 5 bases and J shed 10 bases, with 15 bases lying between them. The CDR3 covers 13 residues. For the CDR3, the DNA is TGTGCCAGCAGCCTTTCTCGGGGGAAGGAGCAGTTCTTC. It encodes CASSLSRGKEQFF.

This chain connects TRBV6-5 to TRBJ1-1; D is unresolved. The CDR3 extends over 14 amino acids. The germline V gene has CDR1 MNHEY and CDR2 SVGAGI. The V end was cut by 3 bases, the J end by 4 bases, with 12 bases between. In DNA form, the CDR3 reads TGTGCCAGCAGTTATAGGATGGGTGGCACTGAAGCTTTCTTT. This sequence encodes CASSYRMGGTEAFF.

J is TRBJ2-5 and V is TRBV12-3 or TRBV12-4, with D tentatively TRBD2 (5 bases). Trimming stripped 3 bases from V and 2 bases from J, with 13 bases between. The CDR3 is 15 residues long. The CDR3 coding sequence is TGTGCCAGCAGTTTTCAGCGGTGGAGTCAAGAGACCCAGTACTTC. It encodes CASSFQRWSQETQYF.

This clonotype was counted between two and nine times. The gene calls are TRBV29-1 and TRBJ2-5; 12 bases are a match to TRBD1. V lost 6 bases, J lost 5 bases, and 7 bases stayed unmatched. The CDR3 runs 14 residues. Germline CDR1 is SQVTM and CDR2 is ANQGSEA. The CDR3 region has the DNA TGCAGCGTCTCCGGGACAGGGGGCGACGAGACCCAGTACTTC. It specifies CSVSGTGGDETQYF.

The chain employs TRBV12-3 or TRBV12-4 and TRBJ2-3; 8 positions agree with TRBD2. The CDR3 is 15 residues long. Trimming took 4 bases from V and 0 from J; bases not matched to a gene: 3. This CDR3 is CASSYRGGSTDTQYF. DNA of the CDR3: TGTGCCAGCAGTTACCGGGGGGGCAGCACAGATACGCAGTATTTT.

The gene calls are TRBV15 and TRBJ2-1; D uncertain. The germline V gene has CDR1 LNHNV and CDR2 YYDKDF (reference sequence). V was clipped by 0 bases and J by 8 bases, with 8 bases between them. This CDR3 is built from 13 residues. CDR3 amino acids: CATSRESGDEQFF. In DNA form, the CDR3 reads TGTGCCACCAGCAGAGAATCGGGCGATGAGCAGTTCTTC.

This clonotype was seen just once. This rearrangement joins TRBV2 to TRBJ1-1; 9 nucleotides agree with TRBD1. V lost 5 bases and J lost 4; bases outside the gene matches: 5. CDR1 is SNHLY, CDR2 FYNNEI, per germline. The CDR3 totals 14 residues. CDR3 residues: CASSRQGDGTEAFF. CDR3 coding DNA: TGTGCCAGCAGTAGACAGGGGGACGGCACTGAAGCTTTCTTT.

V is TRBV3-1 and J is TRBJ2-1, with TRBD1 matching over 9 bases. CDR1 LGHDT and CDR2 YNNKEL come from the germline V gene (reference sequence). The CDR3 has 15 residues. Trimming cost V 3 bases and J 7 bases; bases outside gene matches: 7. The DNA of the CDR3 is TGTGCCAGCAGCCATGGGGACAGGGATACGAATGAGCAGTTCTTC. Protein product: CASSHGDRDTNEQFF.

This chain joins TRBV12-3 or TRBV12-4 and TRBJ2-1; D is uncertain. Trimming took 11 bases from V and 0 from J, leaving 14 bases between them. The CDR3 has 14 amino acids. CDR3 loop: CADSMGGSYNEQFF. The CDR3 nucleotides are TGTGCCGATTCGATGGGCGGCTCCTACAATGAGCAGTTCTTC.

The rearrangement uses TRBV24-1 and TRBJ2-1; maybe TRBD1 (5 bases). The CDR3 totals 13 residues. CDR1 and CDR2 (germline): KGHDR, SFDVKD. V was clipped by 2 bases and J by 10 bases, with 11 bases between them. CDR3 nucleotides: TGTGCCACCAGTGATTATGTGGGGCGGGAGCAGTTCTTC. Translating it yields CATSDYVGREQFF.

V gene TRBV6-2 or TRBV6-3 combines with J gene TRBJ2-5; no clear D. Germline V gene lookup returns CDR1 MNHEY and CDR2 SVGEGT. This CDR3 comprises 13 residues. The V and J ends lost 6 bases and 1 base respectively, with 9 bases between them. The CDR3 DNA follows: TGTGCCAGCAGGAGAGATCTCCAAGAGACCCAGTACTTC. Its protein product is CASRRDLQETQYF.

As DNA, the CDR3 is TGCGCCAGCAGCTTAGTGGACAAGAACACTGAAGCTTTCTTT. This gives the protein CASSLVDKNTEAFF. V is TRBV5-1 and J is TRBJ1-1; TRBD1 is a possible D gene (5 bases). Germline loops: CDR1 SGHRS, CDR2 YFSETQ. This CDR3 has 14 amino acids. Trimming pared 2 bases from V and 1 base from J, leaving 9 bases between.

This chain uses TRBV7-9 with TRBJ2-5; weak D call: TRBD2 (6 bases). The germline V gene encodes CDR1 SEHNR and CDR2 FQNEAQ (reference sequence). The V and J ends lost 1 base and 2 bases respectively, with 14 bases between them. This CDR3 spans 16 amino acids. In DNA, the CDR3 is TGTGCCAGCAGCTTAGTACGGGGGATTAGACAAGAGACCCAGTACTTC. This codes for CASSLVRGIRQETQYF.

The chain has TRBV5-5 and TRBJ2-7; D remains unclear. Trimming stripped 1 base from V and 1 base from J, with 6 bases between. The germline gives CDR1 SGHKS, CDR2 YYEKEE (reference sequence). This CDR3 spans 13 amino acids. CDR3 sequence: CASSLSESYEQYF. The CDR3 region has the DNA TGTGCCAGCAGCTTGTCGGAGTCCTACGAGCAGTACTTC.

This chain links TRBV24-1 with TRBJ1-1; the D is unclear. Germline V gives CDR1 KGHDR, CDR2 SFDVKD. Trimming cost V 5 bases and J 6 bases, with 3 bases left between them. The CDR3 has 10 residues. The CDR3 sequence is CATSGAEAFF. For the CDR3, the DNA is TGTGCCACCAGTGGGGCTGAAGCTTTCTTT.

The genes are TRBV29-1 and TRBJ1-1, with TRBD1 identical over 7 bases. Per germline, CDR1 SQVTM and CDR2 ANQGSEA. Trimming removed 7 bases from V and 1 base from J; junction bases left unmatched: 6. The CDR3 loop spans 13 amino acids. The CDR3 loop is CSAAGQRNTEAFF. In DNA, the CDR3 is TGCAGCGCCGCGGGACAGAGGAACACTGAAGCTTTCTTT.

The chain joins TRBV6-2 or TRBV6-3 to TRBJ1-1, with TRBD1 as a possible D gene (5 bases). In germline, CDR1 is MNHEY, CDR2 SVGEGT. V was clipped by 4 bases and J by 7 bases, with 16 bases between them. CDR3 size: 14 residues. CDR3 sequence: CASSSTGTPLEAFF. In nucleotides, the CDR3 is TGTGCCAGCAGTTCTACCGGGACGCCTCTTGAAGCTTTCTTT.

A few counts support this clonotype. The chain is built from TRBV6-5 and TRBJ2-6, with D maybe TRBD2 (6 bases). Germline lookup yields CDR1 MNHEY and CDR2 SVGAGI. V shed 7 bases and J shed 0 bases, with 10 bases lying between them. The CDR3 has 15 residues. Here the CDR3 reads CASTRGSSGANVLTF. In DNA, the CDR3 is TGTGCCAGCACCCGGGGGAGCTCTGGGGCCAACGTCCTGACTTTC.

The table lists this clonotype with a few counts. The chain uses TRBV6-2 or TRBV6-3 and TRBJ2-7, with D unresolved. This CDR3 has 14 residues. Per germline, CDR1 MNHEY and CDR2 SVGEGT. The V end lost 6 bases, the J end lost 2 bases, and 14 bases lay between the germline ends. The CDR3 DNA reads TGTGCCAGCAGACGTAAGGGTTTCCCCTACGAGCAGTACTTC. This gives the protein CASRRKGFPYEQYF.

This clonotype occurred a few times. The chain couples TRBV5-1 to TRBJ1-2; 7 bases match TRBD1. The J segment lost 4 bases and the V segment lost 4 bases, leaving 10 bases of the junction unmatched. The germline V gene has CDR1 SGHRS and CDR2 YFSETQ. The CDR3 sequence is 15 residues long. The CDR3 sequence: CASSLGTAKSYGYTF. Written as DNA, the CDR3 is TGCGCCAGCAGCCTTGGGACAGCGAAGAGCTATGGCTACACCTTC.

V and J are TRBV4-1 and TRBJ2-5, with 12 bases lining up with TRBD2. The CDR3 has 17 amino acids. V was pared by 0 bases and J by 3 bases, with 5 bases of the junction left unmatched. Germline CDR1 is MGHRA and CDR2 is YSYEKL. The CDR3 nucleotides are TGCGCCAGCAGCCAAGATGGTCTAGCGGGGGGGGAAGAGACCCAGTACTTC. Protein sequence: CASSQDGLAGGEETQYF.